This TCR beta chain was sequenced for a study of blood T cells in healthy people across ages (dated by TCRdb to the mid-2010s). About the study as a whole: In model experiments, template switching captured about one uniquely barcoded TCR beta cDNA molecule for every two T cells. To track age-related changes in TCR beta repertoire diversity, the study relied on deep sequencing normalized with unique cDNA molecular identifiers. The donors were divided into four age groups: young (average around 17 years), middle-aged (about 40), aged (under 70) and long-lived (roughly 82). To avoid experimental bias, donors of different ages were distributed randomly across sequencing lanes. Two additional independent replicas of 1 million unique cDNA reads from the same blood draw were analyzed for two donors (one aged 18 to 30 and one aged 80 or older).

Study-wide conclusions, independent of this receptor: Compared with the aged group, the long-lived group had more naive CD4+ T cells, fewer expanded clones and increased TCR diversity, suggesting age selection. Estimates of total diversity based on one million sequenced T cells were considered lower bounds and underestimates. Bulk unsorted PBMC profiling prevented conclusive comparison of naive and antigen-experienced compartments. The CMV infection status of donors was not known, potentially confounding age-related changes in expanded clonotypes. Observed TCR beta diversity correlated strongly with the percentage of naive T cells measured by flow cytometry. Observed TCR beta diversity per million T cells fell roughly linearly with age, and a significant reduction was already apparent by age roughly 41.

The CDR3 numbers 15 residues from cysteine through phenylalanine. Only CDR3 DNA is held: 45 bases, read in frame from base 1. The germline V gene encodes CDR1 SGHTA and CDR2 FQGNSA. To prepare the library, 5' RACE was applied. The sequencer was an Illumina HiSeq 2500. The second PCR ran for about 7 to 11 cycles and used a J-beta primer mix along with a sample-barcoded 5' primer. Each TCR beta cDNA molecule received a unique molecular identifier from a template-switch 5' adaptor carrying 12 random nucleotides. Each sample yielded at least 3 million CDR3-containing paired-end reads. First-strand cDNA was synthesized from all RNA with the Mint cDNA synthesis kit, primed by a TRBC-specific oligonucleotide. All cDNA was treated with uracil-DNA glycosylase and then went through a first 18-cycle PCR with the universal primers M1SS and BC2_uni_R. Concerning the study's data processing: Each sample was normalized by randomly selecting 1 million high-quality reads, each carrying a distinct molecular identifier. Instead of being binned into consensus sequences, reads that shared molecular identifiers were thrown out. CDR3 identification, clonotype clustering and error correction used MiTCR with a Q25 quality threshold and the strictest error-elimination algorithm. A nonparametric unseen species model with Euler transformation was used to estimate a lower bound on total TCR beta diversity. The public reads were run again by TCRdb, first through fastp at Q25 and then through MiXCR, and only productive beta chains were kept. Rows are combined by CDR3 protein, so each entry shows the most common genes and DNA. These V and J calls are TCRdb output, not the study's own analysis. This sample is represented by about 1.8 million distinct CDR3 sequences; less than 50% of them were singletons. The top ten clones comprise 2.1% of the sample.

A word on this clonotype: Its antigen specificity is not known. At one end, the junction sequence differs from germline, possibly due to a read error.

Systemically healthy Caucasian individuals from Russia, some 38 in total and aged roughly 6 to 100 years, were included as donors. Roughly 10 milliliters of peripheral blood were drawn from each donor into EDTA-treated Vacutainer tubes. Ficoll-Paque density-gradient centrifugation was used to isolate PBMCs, with at least 6.5 million per sample. Total RNA, at least 6 micrograms per sample, was extracted from PBMCs with Trizol reagent. For every donor, flow cytometry on a PBMC aliquot measured the percentage of naive CD45RAhigh/CD27high T cells. Sample: blood. The rearranged segments are TRBV7-2 and TRBJ2-5; 7 central nucleotides agree with TRBD2. This receptor was identified in a woman between 35 and 50 years old in good health. The nucleotide sequence reads TGTGCCGGCAGCCCCAACCTAGCGGTACAAGAGACCCAGTACTTC. Its translation is CAGSPNLAVQETQYF. Joined to the reference TRBV7-2 and TRBJ2-5 proteins, this CDR3 gives the full variable domain: GAGVSQSPSNKVTEKGKDVELRCDPISGHTALYWYRQSLGQGLEFLIYFQGNSAPDKSGLPSDRFSAERTGGSVSTLTIQRTQQEDSAVYLCAGSPNLAVQETQYFGPGTRLLVL.